This is a list of T cell receptor beta chains from one sample in a study of T cell repertoires in ileal Crohn's disease. Here immunoSEQ multiplex PCR was the method, and the copy in TCRdb shows in-frame clones only, minus some. Altogether 5,000 to 6,000 clones are present, roughly 78% being singletons, with the ten largest covering around 6%. Source material: ileal tissue. These receptors were collected from an adult with Crohn's disease. Both conserved end residues are part of each CDR3. The D gene is left open where the match is weak. The listing skips clone size in some rows; elsewhere it reads once, few, many or a size class.

clone_size | j_call | d_call | v_call | cdr3_aa | cdr3_nt
few | TRBJ1-1 | . | TRBV10-1 | CASSQGTRERAFF | TGCGCCAGCAGTCAGGGGACCCGGGAGAGAGCTTTCTTT
. | TRBJ2-7 | . | TRBV29-1 | CSVKSSDEQYF | TGCAGCGTCAAATCGAGCGACGAGCAGTACTTC
few | TRBJ1-1 | . | TRBV9 | CASSVVGGRNTEAFF | TGTGCCAGCAGCGTAGTAGGGGGGAGGAACACTGAAGCTTTCTTT
. | TRBJ2-3 | . | TRBV19 | CASSSYHKGGTDTQYF | TGTGCCAGTAGTAGTTATCATAAGGGCGGCACAGATACGCAGTATTTT
. | TRBJ2-1 | . | TRBV28 | CASSFPLAGTNEQFF | TGTGCCAGCAGTTTCCCGCTGGCGGGGACCAATGAGCAGTTCTTC
. | TRBJ2-3 | . | TRBV19 | CASSISTDTQYF | TGTGCCAGTAGTATCTCTACAGATACGCAGTATTTT
once | TRBJ1-3 | TRBD1 | TRBV2 | CASSEVGQGGNTIYF | TGTGCCAGCAGTGAGGTGGGACAGGGAGGAAACACCATATATTTT
few | TRBJ2-2 | . | TRBV27 | CASRGTASTGELFF | TGTGCCAGCAGGGGGACCGCAAGTACCGGGGAGCTGTTTTTT
few | TRBJ1-4 | . | TRBV28 | CASSQGSEKLFF | TGTGCCAGCAGTCAGGGGAGTGAAAAACTGTTTTTT
few | TRBJ2-7 | TRBD1 | TRBV18 | CASSTGTGGSYEQYF | TGTGCCAGCTCCACGGGGACAGGGGGCTCGTACGAGCAGTACTTC
. | TRBJ2-7 | . | TRBV4-2 | CASSQEQGSEQYF | TGTGCCAGCAGCCAAGAGCAGGGTAGCGAGCAGTACTTC
. | TRBJ1-1 | . | TRBV7-2 | CASSLGHRIRNTEAFF | TGTGCCAGCAGCTTGGGTCACAGGATTAGGAACACTGAAGCTTTCTTT
. | TRBJ1-4 | . | TRBV29-1 | CSVGSMGTNEKLFF | TGCAGCGTTGGTTCGATGGGAACTAATGAAAAACTGTTTTTT
. | TRBJ2-7 | . | TRBV6-6 | CASSGDTISYEQYF | TGTGCCAGCAGTGGCGACACTATCTCCTACGAGCAGTACTTC
. | TRBJ2-7 | TRBD1 | TRBV6-1 | CASSLGQTLSYEQYF | TGTGCCAGCAGCCTGGGACAGACCCTATCCTACGAGCAGTACTTC
. | TRBJ2-3 | . | TRBV7-3 | CASSLLGGPSPTDTQYF | TGTGCCAGCAGCTTACTGGGAGGTCCGTCCCCCACAGATACGCAGTATTTT
. | TRBJ2-1 | TRBD2 | TRBV16 | CASSLSLAGGQNEQFF | TGTGCCAGCAGCCTCTCGCTAGCGGGAGGGCAAAATGAGCAGTTCTTC
few | TRBJ1-2 | TRBD1 | TRBV19 | CASSPLGQGSRNYGYTF | TGTGCCAGTAGTCCCCTGGGACAGGGTAGTAGAAACTATGGCTACACCTTC
. | TRBJ1-6 | . | TRBV5-1 | CASRSTAGGDSPLHF | TGCGCCAGCAGGTCAACAGCGGGGGGGGATTCACCCCTCCACTTT
. | TRBJ1-2 | . | TRBV15 | CATSRQGSSGYTF | TGTGCCACCAGCAGACAGGGATCGTCAGGCTACACCTTC
. | TRBJ1-4 | . | TRBV19 | CASSKGREEKLFF | TGTGCCAGTAGTAAGGGCAGGGAAGAAAAACTGTTTTTT
. | TRBJ1-1 | . | TRBV11-2 | CASSLWEMNTEAFF | TGTGCCAGCAGCTTATGGGAGATGAACACTGAAGCTTTCTTT
. | TRBJ2-2 | . | TRBV15 | CATSREGQWGSYTGELFF | TGTGCCACCAGCAGGGAGGGTCAGTGGGGCAGTTACACCGGGGAGCTGTTTTTT
. | TRBJ1-1 | . | TRBV30 | CAWSVLASRGAFF | TGTGCCTGGAGTGTACTGGCCTCTCGGGGAGCTTTCTTT
. | TRBJ1-1 | TRBD1 | TRBV4-2 | CASSQDRQGLGRGTEAFF | TGTGCCAGCAGCCAAGATAGACAGGGCCTGGGTAGGGGCACTGAAGCTTTCTTT
. | TRBJ2-7 | . | TRBV4-1 | CASSQDMIFRGRQYF | TGCGCCAGCAGCCAAGATATGATTTTTCGGGGTAGGCAGTACTTC
. | TRBJ2-7 | TRBD2 | TRBV11-1 | CASSLGTSALEQYF | TGTGCCAGCAGCTTAGGGACTAGCGCCTTGGAGCAGTACTTC
. | TRBJ1-2 | TRBD1 | TRBV4-2 | CASSQGAGQNYGYTF | TGTGCCAGCAGCCAAGGCGCGGGACAGAACTATGGCTACACCTTC
. | TRBJ2-2 | TRBD2 | TRBV5-1 | CASNRVTGGDTGELFF | TGCGCCAGCAACAGGGTCACGGGAGGGGACACCGGGGAGCTGTTTTTT
few | TRBJ1-2 | . | TRBV2 | CASRISTQGYTF | TGTGCCAGCAGGATATCTACCCAGGGCTACACCTTC
few | TRBJ2-7 | . | TRBV7-9 | CASTQGRDEQYF | TGTGCCAGCACCCAGGGGCGGGACGAGCAGTACTTC
once | TRBJ2-7 | . | TRBV7-2 | CASSFDSSYEQYF | TGTGCCAGCAGCTTCGATTCCTCCTACGAGCAGTACTTC
. | TRBJ1-1 | TRBD1 | TRBV19 | CASSRPGQGRGNTEAFF | TGTGCCAGTAGCCGCCCGGGACAGGGCAGGGGAAACACTGAAGCTTTCTTT
. | TRBJ2-7 | TRBD1 | TRBV28 | CAIRTGNNEQYF | TGTGCCATCCGGACAGGGAACAACGAGCAGTACTTC
. | TRBJ2-3 | . | TRBV6-5 | CASSPSLARTDTQYF | TGTGCCAGCAGCCCTAGCCTGGCCCGCACAGATACGCAGTATTTT
. | TRBJ2-5 | . | TRBV15 | CATSRDLSSQETQYF | TGTGCCACCAGCAGAGATCTGTCTAGCCAGGAGACCCAGTACTTC
once | TRBJ2-1 | TRBD2 | TRBV6-6 | CASSLAGDNEQFF | TGTGCCAGCAGCCTAGCGGGGGACAATGAGCAGTTCTTC
. | TRBJ2-7 | TRBD1 | TRBV7-2 | CASSADRGTTYEQYF | TGTGCCAGCAGCGCCGACAGGGGAACAACCTACGAGCAGTACTTC
. | TRBJ1-1 | TRBD1 | TRBV7-2 | CASSSPGGRTEAFF | TGTGCCAGCAGCTCACCAGGGGGGAGGACTGAAGCTTTCTTT
. | TRBJ1-2 | TRBD1 | TRBV19 | CASSLPGQGKDKGYTF | TGTGCCAGTAGTTTACCCGGACAGGGGAAGGATAAGGGCTACACCTTC
once | TRBJ1-4 | TRBD1 | TRBV7-6 | CASDRTGVRKTVF | TGTGCCAGCGATAGGACAGGGGTGCGAAAAACTGTTTTT
. | TRBJ1-5 | TRBD1 | TRBV28 | CASITGGYQPQHF | TGTGCCAGCATAACAGGGGGCTATCAGCCCCAGCATTTT
. | TRBJ2-7 | . | TRBV5-1 | CASSPRGSGTYEQYF | TGCGCCAGCAGCCCCCGGGGTAGCGGAACCTACGAGCAGTACTTC
. | TRBJ2-1 | . | TRBV9 | CASSASLGDNEQFF | TGTGCCAGCAGCGCCTCTTTGGGAGACAATGAGCAGTTCTTC
. | TRBJ2-7 | . | TRBV11-1 | CASSLTTYGTYEQYF | TGTGCCAGCAGCTTGACGACGTACGGGACCTACGAGCAGTACTTC
. | TRBJ2-1 | . | TRBV7-2 | CASSRIRQVDNEQFF | TGTGCCAGCAGCCGTATACGGCAAGTTGACAATGAGCAGTTCTTC
few | TRBJ2-3 | TRBD1 | TRBV7-2 | CASSPGQGQGPQYF | TGTGCCAGCAGCCCAGGACAGGGACAGGGTCCGCAGTATTTT
. | TRBJ1-2 | . | TRBV7-8 | CASSLTGTYGYTF | TGTGCCAGCAGCCTTACGGGGACCTATGGCTACACCTTC
few | TRBJ1-3 | . | TRBV18 | CASSPESSGNTIYF | TGTGCCAGCTCACCTGAATCCTCTGGAAACACCATATATTTT
. | TRBJ1-4 | . | TRBV28 | CASSLRGEKLFF | TGTGCCAGCAGTTTAAGGGGTGAAAAACTGTTTTTT
few | TRBJ1-4 | . | TRBV10-3 | CAISDLGDKLFF | TGTGCCATCAGTGATTTGGGGGACAAACTGTTTTTT
. | TRBJ1-6 | . | TRBV19 | CASSSRTENSPLHF | TGTGCCAGTAGTTCACGGACAGAGAATTCACCCCTCCACTTT
. | TRBJ2-7 | . | TRBV2 | CASSDLGAAANTYEQYF | TGTGCCAGCAGTGATCTGGGCGCGGCCGCGAACACCTACGAGCAGTACTTC
once | TRBJ2-5 | . | TRBV5-4 | CASSSVMGKETQYF | TGTGCCAGCAGCTCGGTAATGGGAAAAGAGACCCAGTACTTC
. | TRBJ1-2 | TRBD1 | TRBV27 | CASSSTGTVAYTF | TGTGCCAGCAGTTCAACCGGGACAGTCGCCTACACCTTC